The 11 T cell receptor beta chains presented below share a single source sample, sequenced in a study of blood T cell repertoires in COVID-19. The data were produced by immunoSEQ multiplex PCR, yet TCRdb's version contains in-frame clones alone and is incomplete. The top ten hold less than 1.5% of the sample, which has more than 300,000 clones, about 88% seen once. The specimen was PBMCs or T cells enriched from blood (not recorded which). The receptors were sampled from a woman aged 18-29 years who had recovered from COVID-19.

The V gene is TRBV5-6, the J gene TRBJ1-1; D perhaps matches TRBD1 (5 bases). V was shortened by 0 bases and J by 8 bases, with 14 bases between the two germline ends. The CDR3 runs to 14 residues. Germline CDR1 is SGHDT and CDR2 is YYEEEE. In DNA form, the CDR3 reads TGTGCCAGCAGCTTGGGTTTTAATAAGGGGGAAGCTTTCTTT. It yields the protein CASSLGFNKGEAFF.

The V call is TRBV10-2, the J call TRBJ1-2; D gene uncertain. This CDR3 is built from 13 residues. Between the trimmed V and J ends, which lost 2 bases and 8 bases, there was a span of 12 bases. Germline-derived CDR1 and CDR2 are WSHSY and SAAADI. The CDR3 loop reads CASSEGVNLGYTF. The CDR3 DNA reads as TGCGCCAGCAGTGAGGGAGTCAACCTAGGCTACACCTTC.

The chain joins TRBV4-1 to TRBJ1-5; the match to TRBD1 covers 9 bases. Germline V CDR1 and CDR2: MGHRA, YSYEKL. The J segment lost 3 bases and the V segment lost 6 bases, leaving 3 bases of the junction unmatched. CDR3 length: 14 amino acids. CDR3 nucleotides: TGCGCCAGCAGGCGGACAGGGGTCAATCAGCCCCAGCATTTT. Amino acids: CASRRTGVNQPQHF.

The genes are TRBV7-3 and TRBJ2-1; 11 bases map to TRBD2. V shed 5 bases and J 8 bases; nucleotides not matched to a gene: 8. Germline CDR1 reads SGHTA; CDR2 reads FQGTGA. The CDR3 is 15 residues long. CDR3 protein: CASSPTSGGGYEQFF. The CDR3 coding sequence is TGTGCCAGCAGCCCAACTAGCGGGGGCGGGTATGAGCAGTTCTTC.

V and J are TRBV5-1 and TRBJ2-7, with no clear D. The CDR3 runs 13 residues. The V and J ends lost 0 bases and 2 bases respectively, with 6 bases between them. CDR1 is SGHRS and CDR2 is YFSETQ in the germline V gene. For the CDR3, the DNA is TGCGCCAGCAGCTTGGATGGGCCCTACGAGCAGTACTTC. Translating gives CASSLDGPYEQYF.

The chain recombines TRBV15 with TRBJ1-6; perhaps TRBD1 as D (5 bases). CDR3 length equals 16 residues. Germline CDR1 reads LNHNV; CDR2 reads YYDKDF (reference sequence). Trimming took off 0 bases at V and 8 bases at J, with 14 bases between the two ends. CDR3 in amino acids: CATSRDLGRVDSPLHF. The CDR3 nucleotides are TGTGCCACCAGCAGAGATCTGGGCAGGGTGGATTCACCCCTCCACTTT.

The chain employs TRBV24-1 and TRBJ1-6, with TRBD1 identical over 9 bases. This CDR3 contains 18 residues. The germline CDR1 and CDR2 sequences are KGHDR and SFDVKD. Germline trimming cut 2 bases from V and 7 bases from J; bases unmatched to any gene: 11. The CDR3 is CATSDWDTGGESNSPLHF. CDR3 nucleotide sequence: TGTGCCACCAGTGATTGGGACACAGGGGGCGAATCCAATTCACCCCTCCACTTT.

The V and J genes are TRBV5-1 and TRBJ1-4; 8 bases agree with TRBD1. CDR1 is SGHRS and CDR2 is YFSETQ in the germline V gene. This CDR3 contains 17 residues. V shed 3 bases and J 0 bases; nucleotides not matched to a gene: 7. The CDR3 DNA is TGCGCCAGCAGCTATCCAGGACAGGGTGCAACTAATGAAAAACTGTTTTTT. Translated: CASSYPGQGATNEKLFF.

CDR3: CASSYNTGRPNYGYTF. The CDR3 DNA follows: TGTGCCAGCAGTTACAACACCGGGAGACCTAACTATGGCTACACCTTC. This chain links TRBV6-6 with TRBJ1-2, with D uncertain. This CDR3 region has 16 residues. V lost 2 bases and J 0 bases, leaving 13 bases between the germline ends. The germline gives CDR1 MNHNY, CDR2 SVGAGI (reference sequence).

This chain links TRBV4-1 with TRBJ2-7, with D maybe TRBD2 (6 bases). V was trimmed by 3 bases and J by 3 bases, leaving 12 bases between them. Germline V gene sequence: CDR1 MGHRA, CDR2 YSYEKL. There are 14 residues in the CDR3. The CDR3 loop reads CASSHSSGRYEQYF. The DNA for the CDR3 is TGCGCCAGCAGCCATAGTAGCGGACGCTACGAGCAGTACTTC.

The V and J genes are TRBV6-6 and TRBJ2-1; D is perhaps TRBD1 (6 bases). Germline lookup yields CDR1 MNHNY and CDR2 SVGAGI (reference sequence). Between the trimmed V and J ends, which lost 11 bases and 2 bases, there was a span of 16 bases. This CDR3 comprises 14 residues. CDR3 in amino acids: CAAGIRGPYNEQFF. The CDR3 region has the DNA TGTGCCGCGGGCATCAGGGGACCCTACAATGAGCAGTTCTTC.